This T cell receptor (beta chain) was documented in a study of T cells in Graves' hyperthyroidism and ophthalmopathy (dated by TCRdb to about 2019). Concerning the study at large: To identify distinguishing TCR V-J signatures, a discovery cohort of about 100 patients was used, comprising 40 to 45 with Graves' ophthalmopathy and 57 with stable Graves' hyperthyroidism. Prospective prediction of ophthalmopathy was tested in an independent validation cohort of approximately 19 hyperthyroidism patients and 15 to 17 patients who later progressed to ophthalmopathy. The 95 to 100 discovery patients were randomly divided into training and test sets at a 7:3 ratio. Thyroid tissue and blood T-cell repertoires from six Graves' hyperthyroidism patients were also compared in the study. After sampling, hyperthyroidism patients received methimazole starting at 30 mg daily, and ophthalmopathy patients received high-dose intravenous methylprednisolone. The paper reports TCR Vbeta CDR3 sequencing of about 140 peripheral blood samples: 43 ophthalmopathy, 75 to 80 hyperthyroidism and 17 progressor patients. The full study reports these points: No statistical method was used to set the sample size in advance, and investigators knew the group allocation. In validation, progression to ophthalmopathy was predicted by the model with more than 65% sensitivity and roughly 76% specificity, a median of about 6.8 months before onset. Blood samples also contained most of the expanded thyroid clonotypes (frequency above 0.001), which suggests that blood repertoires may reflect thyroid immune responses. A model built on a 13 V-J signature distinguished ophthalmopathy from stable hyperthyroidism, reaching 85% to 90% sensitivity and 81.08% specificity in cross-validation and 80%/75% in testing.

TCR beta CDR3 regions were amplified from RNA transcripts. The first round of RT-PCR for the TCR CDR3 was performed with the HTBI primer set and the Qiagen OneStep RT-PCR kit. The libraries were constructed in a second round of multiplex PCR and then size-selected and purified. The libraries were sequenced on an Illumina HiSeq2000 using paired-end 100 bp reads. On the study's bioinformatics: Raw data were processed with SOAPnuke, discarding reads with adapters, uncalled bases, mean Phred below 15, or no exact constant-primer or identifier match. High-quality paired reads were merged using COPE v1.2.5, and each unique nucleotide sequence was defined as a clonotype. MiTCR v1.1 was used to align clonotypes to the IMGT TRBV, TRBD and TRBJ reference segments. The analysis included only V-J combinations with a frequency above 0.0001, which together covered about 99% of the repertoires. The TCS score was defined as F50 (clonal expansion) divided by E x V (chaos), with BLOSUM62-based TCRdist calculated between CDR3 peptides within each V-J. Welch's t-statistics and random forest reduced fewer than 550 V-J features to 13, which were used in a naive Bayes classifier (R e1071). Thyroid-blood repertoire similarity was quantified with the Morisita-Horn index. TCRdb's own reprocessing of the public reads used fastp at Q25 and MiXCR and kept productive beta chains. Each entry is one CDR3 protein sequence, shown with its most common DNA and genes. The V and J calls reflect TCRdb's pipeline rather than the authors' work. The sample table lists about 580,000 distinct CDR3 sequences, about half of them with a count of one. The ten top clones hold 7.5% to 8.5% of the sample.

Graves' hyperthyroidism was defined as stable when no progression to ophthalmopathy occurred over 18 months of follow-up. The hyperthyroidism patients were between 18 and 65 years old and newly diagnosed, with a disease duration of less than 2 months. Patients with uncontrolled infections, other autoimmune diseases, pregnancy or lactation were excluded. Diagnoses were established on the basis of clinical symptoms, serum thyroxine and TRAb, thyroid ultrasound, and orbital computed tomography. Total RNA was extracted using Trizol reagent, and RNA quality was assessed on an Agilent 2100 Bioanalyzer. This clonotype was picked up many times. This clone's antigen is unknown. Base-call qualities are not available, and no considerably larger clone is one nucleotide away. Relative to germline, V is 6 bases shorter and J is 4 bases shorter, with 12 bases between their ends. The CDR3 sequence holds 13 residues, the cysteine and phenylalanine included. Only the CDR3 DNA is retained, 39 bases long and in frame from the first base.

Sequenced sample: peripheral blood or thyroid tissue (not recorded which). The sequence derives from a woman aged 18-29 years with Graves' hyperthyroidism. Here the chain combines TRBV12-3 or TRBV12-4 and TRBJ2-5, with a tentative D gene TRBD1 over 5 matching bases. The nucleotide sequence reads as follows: TGTGCCAGCAGGGTAGGGGCGACAGAGACCCAGTACTTC. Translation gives CASRVGATETQYF.